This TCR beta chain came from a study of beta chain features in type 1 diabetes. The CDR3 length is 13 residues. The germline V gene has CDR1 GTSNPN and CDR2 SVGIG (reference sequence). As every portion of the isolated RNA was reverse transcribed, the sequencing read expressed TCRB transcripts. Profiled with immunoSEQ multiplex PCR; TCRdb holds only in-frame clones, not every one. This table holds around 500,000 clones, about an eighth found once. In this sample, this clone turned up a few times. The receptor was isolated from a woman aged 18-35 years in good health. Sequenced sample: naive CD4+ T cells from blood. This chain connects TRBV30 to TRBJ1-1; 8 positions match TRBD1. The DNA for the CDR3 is TGTAATAGACAGGGGAGGTATGGAACTGAAGCTTTCTTT. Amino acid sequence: CNRQGRYGTEAFF.